The entry below gives a single T cell receptor beta chain sequence along with its context. Germline assignment: CDR1 MRHNA and CDR2 SNTAGT. The CDR3 length is 13 residues. Trimming shortened V by 6 bases and J by 3 bases, and 11 bases separated the two germline ends. This sample is part of a study of blood T cell repertoires in COVID-19. The wider study: Acute and convalescent COVID-19 specimens originated in the United States, Italy and Spain.

Clones were sequenced by immunoSEQ multiplex PCR, and TCRdb holds only the in-frame ones, with some missing. The sample includes under 400,000 clones, more than 70% of them seen just once. J is TRBJ1-2 and V is TRBV6-4, with D possibly TRBD1 on 6 matching bases. The material sequenced was PBMCs or T cells enriched from blood (not recorded which). The TCR was taken from a man in his forties or fifties in a cohort exposed to, infected with or recovered from COVID-19 (not recorded which). CDR3 sequence reads: CASRETGDYGYTF. The CDR3 region has the DNA TGTGCCAGCAGGGAGACAGGCGACTATGGCTACACCTTC.